The count of the clone carrying this T cell receptor beta chain is one. What it recognizes is unknown. PCR involved 60 Vbeta and 13 Jbeta primers. Here immunoSEQ multiplex PCR was the method, and the copy in TCRdb shows in-frame clones only, minus some. Of about 120,000 clones listed, 80% to 85% are singletons. These data come from a study of cytomegalovirus exposure and HLA in healthy donors. Study-wide results and limits: Later work found most CMV-associated TCR beta chains apparently HLA-restricted. When analyzed later, a missense DCLRE1C variant was found to be linked to TCR beta V- and J-gene trimming.

The sample comprised PBMCs. This receptor was obtained from a woman between 40 and 50 years old in good health and CMV-seronegative.

CDR3 DNA sequence: TGTGCCAGTAGTAGCGGGTTGGAATACGAGCAGTACTTC. Protein: CASSSGLEYEQYF. V and J are TRBV19 and TRBJ2-7; tentatively, D is TRBD2 (5 bases). With 4 bases removed from V and 4 bases from J, the gap between germline ends came to 11 bases. Per germline, CDR1 LNHDA and CDR2 SQIVND (reference sequence). The CDR3 has 13 amino acids. Combining the CDR3 with reference TRBV19 and TRBJ2-7 gives the whole variable domain DGGITQSPKYLFRKEGQNVTLSCEQNLNHDAMYWYRQDPGQGLRLIYYSQIVNDFQKGDIAEGYSVSREKKESFPLTVTSAQKNPTAFYLCASSSGLEYEQYFGPGTRLTVT.